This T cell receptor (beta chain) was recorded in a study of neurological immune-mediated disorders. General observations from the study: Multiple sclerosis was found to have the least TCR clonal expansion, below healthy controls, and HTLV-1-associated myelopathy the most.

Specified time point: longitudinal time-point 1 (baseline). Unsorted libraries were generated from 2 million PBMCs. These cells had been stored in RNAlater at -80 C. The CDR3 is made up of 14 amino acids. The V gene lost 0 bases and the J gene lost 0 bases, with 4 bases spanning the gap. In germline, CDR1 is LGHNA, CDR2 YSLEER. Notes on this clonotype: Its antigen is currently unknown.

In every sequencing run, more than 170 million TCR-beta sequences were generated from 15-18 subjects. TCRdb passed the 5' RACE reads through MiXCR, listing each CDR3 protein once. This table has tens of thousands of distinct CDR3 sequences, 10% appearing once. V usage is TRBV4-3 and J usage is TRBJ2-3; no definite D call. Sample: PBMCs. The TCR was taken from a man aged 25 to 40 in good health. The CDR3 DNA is TGCGCCAGCAGCCAAGAGGGAAGCACAGATACGCAGTATTTT. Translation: CASSQEGSTDTQYF.